The 18 T cell receptor beta chains reported below all come from one sample, sequenced in a study of blood T cells in healthy people across ages. A second 7 to 11 cycle PCR used barcoded and J-beta primers. TCRdb independently ran MiXCR on the 5' RACE reads; one entry per CDR3 protein. The table lists 1 million to 1.2 million distinct CDR3 sequences, under 40% of them singletons. The sequenced sample was blood. These TCRs come from a young man in good health.

Comment on this clonotype: An end of the junction does not agree with germline; a read error may underlie this. The genes are TRBV6-1 and TRBJ2-3; 7 nucleotides line up with TRBD2. The CDR3 contains 14 residues. Per germline, CDR1 MNHNS and CDR2 SASEGT. In nucleotides, the CDR3 is TGCGCTGCGGGAGTTGATTGGAGGCCGGATACGCAGTATTTT. It is translated as CAAGVDWRPDTQYF.

The chain has TRBV28 and TRBJ1-2; tentatively, D is TRBD1 (6 bases). Trimming took off 5 bases at V and 4 bases at J, with 14 bases between the two ends. The germline V gene encodes CDR1 MDHEN and CDR2 SYDVKM. This CDR3 spans 14 amino acids. CDR3 nucleotide sequence: TGTGCCAGCAGTGATTCGGGACAAGCCTATGGCTACACCTTC. As protein: CASSDSGQAYGYTF.

The chain recombines TRBV18 with TRBJ2-7; D might be TRBD1 (6 bases). This CDR3 is 13 amino acids long. The V end was cut by 4 bases, the J end by 6 bases, with 13 bases between. From germline, CDR1 is KGHSH and CDR2 LQKENI. The CDR3 DNA is TGTGCCAGCTCACGTGTGACAGGCACCGAGCAGTACTTC. This codes for CASSRVTGTEQYF.

V usage is TRBV6-1 and J usage is TRBJ1-2, with unresolved D. The CDR3 spans 13 residues. The germline V gene encodes CDR1 MNHNS and CDR2 SASEGT. V was shortened by 5 bases and J by 2 bases, with 9 bases between the two germline ends. CDR3 sequence reads: CASSMSGNYGYTF. CDR3 coding DNA: TGTGCCAGCAGTATGTCGGGGAACTATGGCTACACCTTC.

This chain connects TRBV29-1 to TRBJ2-7, with a possible D match to TRBD2 (7 bases). Germline V gene data show CDR1 as SQVTM and CDR2 as ANQGSEA. The CDR3 spans 12 residues. V lost 3 bases and J 4 bases, leaving 10 bases between the germline ends. CDR3 sequence (DNA): TGCAGCGTTGATCGGGGGGCATACGAGCAGTACTTC. Translation: CSVDRGAYEQYF.

This clonotype was found a few times. The genes are TRBV12-3 or TRBV12-4 and TRBJ2-1; the match to TRBD1 covers 10 bases. V trimming: 6 bases; J trimming: 6 bases; junction bases outside the gene matches: 5. CDR3 length: 14 amino acids. The CDR3 loop reads CASRGTGATNEQFF. DNA of the CDR3: TGTGCCAGCAGAGGGACAGGGGCGACCAATGAGCAGTTCTTC.

The chain is built from TRBV11-2 and TRBJ2-4, with 9 bases identical to TRBD2. The CDR3 runs 16 residues. Germline V lookup: CDR1 SGHAT, CDR2 FQNNGV. Trimming cost V 1 base and J 4 bases; bases outside gene matches: 5. The CDR3 reads CASSLGSLAGKNIQYF. The CDR3 nucleotides read TGTGCCAGCAGCTTAGGGTCCCTAGCGGGGAAAAACATTCAGTACTTC.

This clonotype was found a few times. The CDR3: CASSRATREKLFF. As DNA, the CDR3 is TGTGCCAGCAGTCGGGCTACTAGGGAAAAACTGTTTTTT. This chain links TRBV12-3 or TRBV12-4 with TRBJ1-4; no firm D call. The CDR3 has 13 amino acids. Between the trimmed V and J ends, which lost 5 bases and 8 bases, there was a span of 12 bases.

There are a few counts of this clonotype. V usage is TRBV29-1 and J usage is TRBJ1-2; 7 nucleotides agree with TRBD1. Germline CDR1 and CDR2: SQVTM and ANQGSEA. With 5 bases clipped from V and 3 bases from J, the junction kept 3 bases outside the gene matches. The length of the CDR3 is 12 residues. The CDR3 DNA reads as TGCAGCGTTCAGGGGGAGGACTATGGCTACACCTTC. The encoded protein is CSVQGEDYGYTF.

The rearrangement links TRBV3-1 to TRBJ1-2; a possible D gene is TRBD1 (6 bases). The CDR3 runs to 14 residues. Trimming left V 1 base short and J 6 bases short, with 12 bases between. CDR1 LGHDT and CDR2 YNNKEL come from the germline V gene (reference sequence). The CDR3 region has the DNA TGTGCCAGCAGCCAAGGACGAGGGGGGGATGGCTACACCTTC. Translation: CASSQGRGGDGYTF.

The chain links TRBV29-1 to TRBJ1-1, with D unresolved. The CDR3 runs to 10 residues. Trimming took 6 bases from V and 3 from J, leaving 5 bases between them. In germline, CDR1 is SQVTM, CDR2 ANQGSEA. CDR3 amino acids: CSVFHTEAFF. CDR3 DNA sequence: TGCAGCGTATTTCACACTGAAGCTTTCTTT.

V and J are TRBV4-1 and TRBJ2-3, with TRBD2 identical over 8 bases. Trimming removed 5 bases from V and 0 bases from J; junction bases left unmatched: 4. Germline V gives CDR1 MGHRA, CDR2 YSYEKL. There are 15 residues in the CDR3. The CDR3 DNA is TGCGCCAGCAGCATAGCGGGGACTAGCACAGATACGCAGTATTTT. Its protein is CASSIAGTSTDTQYF.

This clonotype has only a few counts. The chain combines TRBV4-1 with TRBJ2-5; TRBD1 aligns across 7 bases. Trimming at V came to 6 bases and at J to 1 base, leaving 8 bases not matched to a gene. Germline CDR1 reads MGHRA; CDR2 reads YSYEKL. The CDR3 spans 15 residues. The CDR3 nucleotides read TGCGCCAGCAGATTAACCGGGACAGCCCAAGAGACCCAGTACTTC. Translation gives CASRLTGTAQETQYF.

This chain links TRBV7-9 with TRBJ2-3; D unresolved. Trimming shortened V by 1 base and J by 0 bases, and 8 bases separated the two germline ends. This CDR3 has 15 residues. Germline loops: CDR1 SEHNR, CDR2 FQNEAQ (reference sequence). The CDR3 is CASSLGLDSTDTQYF. CDR3 nucleotide sequence: TGTGCCAGCAGCTTAGGTCTTGACAGCACAGATACGCAGTATTTT.

V usage is TRBV30 and J usage is TRBJ2-3; 12 bases fit TRBD2. This CDR3 comprises 16 residues. Losses at the gene ends were 0 bases for V and 6 bases for J; bases not matched to a gene: 7. Germline V gene data show CDR1 as GTSNPN and CDR2 as SVGIG (reference sequence). CDR3 loop: CAWSVQLAGGGDTQYF. The DNA of the CDR3 is TGTGCCTGGAGTGTACAACTAGCGGGGGGTGGGGATACGCAGTATTTT.

This chain connects TRBV6-6 to TRBJ1-1; TRBD1 matches 8 bases. CDR3 length: 16 amino acids. The junction had 10 bases not matched to a gene; V was cut back by 7 bases and J by 0 bases. The germline CDR1 and CDR2 sequences are MNHNY and SVGAGI (reference sequence). CDR3 bases: TGTGCCAGCATTGACCGGGACAGGCCCATGAACACTGAAGCTTTCTTT. This gives the protein CASIDRDRPMNTEAFF.

The V and J genes are TRBV4-1 and TRBJ1-2; 9 positions match TRBD1. The CDR3 extends over 18 amino acids. Germline CDR1 and CDR2: MGHRA and YSYEKL. V lost 1 base and J lost 6; bases outside the gene matches: 15. The CDR3 sequence is CASSQGPPGTGLSNGYTF. The DNA for the CDR3 is TGCGCCAGCAGCCAAGGGCCCCCCGGGACAGGGCTATCGAATGGCTACACCTTC.

This chain connects TRBV10-3 to TRBJ2-5, with 8 bases aligning to TRBD2. V dropped 6 bases and J dropped 5; count of bases not matched to a gene: 8. CDR1 ENHRY and CDR2 SYGVKD come from the germline V gene. This CDR3 region has 14 residues. CDR3 residues: CAIRVSGDVETQYF. CDR3 sequence (DNA): TGTGCCATCAGGGTTAGCGGGGATGTGGAGACCCAGTACTTC.